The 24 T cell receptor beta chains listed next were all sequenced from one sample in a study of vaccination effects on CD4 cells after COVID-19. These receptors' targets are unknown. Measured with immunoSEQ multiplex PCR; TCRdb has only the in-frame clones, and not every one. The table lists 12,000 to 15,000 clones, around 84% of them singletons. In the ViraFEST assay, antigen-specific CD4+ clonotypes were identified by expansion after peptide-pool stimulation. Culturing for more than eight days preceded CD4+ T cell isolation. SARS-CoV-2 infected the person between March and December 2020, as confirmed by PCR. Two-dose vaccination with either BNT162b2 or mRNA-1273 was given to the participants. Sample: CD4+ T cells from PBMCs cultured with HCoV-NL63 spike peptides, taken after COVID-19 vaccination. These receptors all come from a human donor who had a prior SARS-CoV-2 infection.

The CDR3 region is CASSLGGLYNSPLHF. The CDR3, as DNA: TGTGCCAGCAGCTTGGGGGGACTCTATAATTCACCCCTCCACTTT. The chain has TRBV7-6 and TRBJ1-6, with a possible D match to TRBD1 (5 bases). The length of the CDR3 is 15 residues. Germline values: CDR1 SGHVS, CDR2 FNYEAQ. Trimming pared 3 bases from V and 3 bases from J, leaving 9 bases between.

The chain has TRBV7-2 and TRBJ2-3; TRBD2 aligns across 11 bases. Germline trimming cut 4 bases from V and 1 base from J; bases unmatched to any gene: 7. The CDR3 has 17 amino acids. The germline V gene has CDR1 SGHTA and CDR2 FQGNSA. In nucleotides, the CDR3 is TGTGCCAGCAGCTCACTAACTAGCGGGAGTGGCACAGATACGCAGTATTTT. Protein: CASSSLTSGSGTDTQYF. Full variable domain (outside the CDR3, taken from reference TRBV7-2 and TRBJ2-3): GAGVSQSPSNKVTEKGKDVELRCDPISGHTALYWYRQSLGQGLEFLIYFQGNSAPDKSGLPSDRFSAERTGGSVSTLTIQRTQQEDSAVYLCASSSLTSGSGTDTQYFGPGTRLTVL.

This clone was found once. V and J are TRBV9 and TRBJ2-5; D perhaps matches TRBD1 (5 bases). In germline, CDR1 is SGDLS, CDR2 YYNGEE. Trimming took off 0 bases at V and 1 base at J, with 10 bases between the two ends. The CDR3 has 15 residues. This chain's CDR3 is CASSVAPRGQETQYF. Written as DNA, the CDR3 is TGTGCCAGCAGCGTAGCTCCAAGGGGCCAAGAGACCCAGTACTTC.

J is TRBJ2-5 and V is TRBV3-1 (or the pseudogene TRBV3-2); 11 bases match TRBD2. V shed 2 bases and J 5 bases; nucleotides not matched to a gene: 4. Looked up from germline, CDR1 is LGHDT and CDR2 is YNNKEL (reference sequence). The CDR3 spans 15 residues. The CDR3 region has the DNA TGTGCCAGCAGCCAAACGACTAGCGGGGTGGAGACCCAGTACTTC. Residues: CASSQTTSGVETQYF.

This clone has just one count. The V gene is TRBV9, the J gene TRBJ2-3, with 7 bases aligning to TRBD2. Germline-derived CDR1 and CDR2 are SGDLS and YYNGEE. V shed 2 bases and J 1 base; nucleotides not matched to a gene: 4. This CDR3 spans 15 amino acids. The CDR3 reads CASSVRGGGTDTQYF. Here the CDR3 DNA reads TGTGCCAGCAGCGTGCGGGGAGGGGGCACAGATACGCAGTATTTT.

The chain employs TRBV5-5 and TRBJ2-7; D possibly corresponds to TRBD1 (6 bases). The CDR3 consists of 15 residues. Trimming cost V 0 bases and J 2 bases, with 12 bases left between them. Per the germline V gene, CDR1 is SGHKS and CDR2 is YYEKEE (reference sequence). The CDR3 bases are TGTGCCAGCAGCTTGGGGTCCAGGGACACCTACGAGCAGTACTTC. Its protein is CASSLGSRDTYEQYF.

In DNA, the CDR3 is TGTGCCAGCAGCCGGGCGGCTGGGGTGGAGACCCAGTACTTC. This gives the protein CASSRAAGVETQYF. The chain has TRBV3-1 (or the pseudogene TRBV3-2) and TRBJ2-5; the D is unclear. CDR1 LGHDT and CDR2 YNNKEL come from the germline V gene (reference sequence). V was shortened by 4 bases and J by 5 bases, with 14 bases between the two germline ends. This CDR3 contains 14 residues.

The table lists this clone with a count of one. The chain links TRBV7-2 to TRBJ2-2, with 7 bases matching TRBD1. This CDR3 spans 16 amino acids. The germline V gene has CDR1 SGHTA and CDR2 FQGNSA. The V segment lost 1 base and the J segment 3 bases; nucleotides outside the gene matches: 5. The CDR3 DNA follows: TGTGCCAGCAGCTTAGTATTCGGGACAGACACCGGGGAGCTGTTTTTT. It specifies CASSLVFGTDTGELFF.

CDR3 nucleotides: TGTGCCAGCAGTTACTACGGAGGACTAGCGGGAGATGAGACCCAGTACTTC. Protein sequence: CASSYYGGLAGDETQYF. This chain links TRBV6-2 or TRBV6-3 with TRBJ2-5, with 13 bases identical to TRBD2. This CDR3 spans 17 amino acids. The J segment lost 5 bases and the V segment lost 1 base, leaving 7 bases of the junction unmatched. Germline values: CDR1 MNHEY, CDR2 SVGEGT.

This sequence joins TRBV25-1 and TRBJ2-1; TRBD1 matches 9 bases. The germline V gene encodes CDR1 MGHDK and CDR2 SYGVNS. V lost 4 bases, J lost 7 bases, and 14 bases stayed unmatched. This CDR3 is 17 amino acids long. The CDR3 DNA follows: TGTGCCAGCAGTGCCATGGTAGGGACAGGGTTGGGGAATGAGCAGTTCTTC. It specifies CASSAMVGTGLGNEQFF.

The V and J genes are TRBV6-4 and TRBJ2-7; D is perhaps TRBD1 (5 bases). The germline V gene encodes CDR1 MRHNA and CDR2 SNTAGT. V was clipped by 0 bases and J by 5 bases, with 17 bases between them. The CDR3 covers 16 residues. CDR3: CASSDSNVSGSHEQYF. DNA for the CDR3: TGTGCCAGCAGTGACTCGAATGTCTCAGGGTCCCACGAGCAGTACTTC.

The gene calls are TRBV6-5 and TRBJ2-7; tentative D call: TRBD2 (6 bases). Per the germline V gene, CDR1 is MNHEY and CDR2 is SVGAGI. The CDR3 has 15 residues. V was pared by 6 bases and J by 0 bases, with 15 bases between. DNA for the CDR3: TGTGCCAGCAGATTACTAGCCCTCAGCTCCTACGAGCAGTACTTC. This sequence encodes CASRLLALSSYEQYF.

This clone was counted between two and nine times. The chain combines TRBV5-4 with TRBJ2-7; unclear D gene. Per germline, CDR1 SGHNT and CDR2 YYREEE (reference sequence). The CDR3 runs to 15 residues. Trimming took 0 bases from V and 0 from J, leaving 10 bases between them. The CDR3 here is CASSLGVVTSYEQYF. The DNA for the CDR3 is TGTGCCAGCAGCTTGGGTGTCGTCACCTCCTACGAGCAGTACTTC.

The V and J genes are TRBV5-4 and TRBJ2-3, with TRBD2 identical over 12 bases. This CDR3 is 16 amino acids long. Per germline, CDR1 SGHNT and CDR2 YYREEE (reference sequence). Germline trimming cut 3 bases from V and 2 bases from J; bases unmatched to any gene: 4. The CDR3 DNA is TGTGCCAGCAGCTCCCCTAGCGGGAGGGCCACAGATACGCAGTATTTT. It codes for CASSSPSGRATDTQYF. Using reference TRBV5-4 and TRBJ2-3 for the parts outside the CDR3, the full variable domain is ETGVTQSPTHLIKTRGQQVTLRCSSQSGHNTVSWYQQALGQGPQFIFQYYREEENGRGNFPPRFSGLQFPNYSSELNVNALELDDSALYLCASSSPSGRATDTQYFGPGTRLTVL.

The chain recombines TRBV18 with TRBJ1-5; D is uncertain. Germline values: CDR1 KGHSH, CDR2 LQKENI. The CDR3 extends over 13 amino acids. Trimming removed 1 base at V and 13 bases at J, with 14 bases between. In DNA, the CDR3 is TGTGCCAGCTCACCACTAAATCCGGGGATTCAGCATTTT. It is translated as CASSPLNPGIQHF.

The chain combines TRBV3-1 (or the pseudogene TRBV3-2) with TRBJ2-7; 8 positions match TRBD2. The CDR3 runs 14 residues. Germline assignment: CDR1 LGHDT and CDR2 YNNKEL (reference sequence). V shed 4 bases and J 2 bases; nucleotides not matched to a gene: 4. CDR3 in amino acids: CASSRYGGAYEQYF. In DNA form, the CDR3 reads TGTGCCAGCAGCCGGTACGGGGGGGCCTACGAGCAGTACTTC.

Here the CDR3 DNA reads TGTGCCAGTAAGGGACAAGGGTTGAGGAATGGCTACACCTTC. Its protein product is CASKGQGLRNGYTF. The chain uses TRBV19 and TRBJ1-2; D may be TRBD1 (6 bases). Germline loops: CDR1 LNHDA, CDR2 SQIVND (reference sequence). Trimming removed 7 bases from V and 6 bases from J, with 18 bases in between. This CDR3 spans 14 amino acids.

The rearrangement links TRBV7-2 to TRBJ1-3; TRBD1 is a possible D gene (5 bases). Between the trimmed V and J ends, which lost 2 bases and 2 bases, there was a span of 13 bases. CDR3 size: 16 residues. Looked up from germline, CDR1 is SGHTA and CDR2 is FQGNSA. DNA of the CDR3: TGTGCCAGCAGCTTATACCGGGGCGCAGCTGGAAACACCATATATTTT. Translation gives CASSLYRGAAGNTIYF. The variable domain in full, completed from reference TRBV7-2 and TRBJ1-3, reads GAGVSQSPSNKVTEKGKDVELRCDPISGHTALYWYRQSLGQGLEFLIYFQGNSAPDKSGLPSDRFSAERTGGSVSTLTIQRTQQEDSAVYLCASSLYRGAAGNTIYFGEGSWLTVV.

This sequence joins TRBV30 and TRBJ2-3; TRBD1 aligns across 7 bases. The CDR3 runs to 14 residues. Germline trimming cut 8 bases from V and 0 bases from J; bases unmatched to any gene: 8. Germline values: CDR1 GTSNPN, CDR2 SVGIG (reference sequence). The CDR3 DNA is TGTGCCGGCCTAAGGGGGCTAAGCACAGATACGCAGTATTTT. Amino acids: CAGLRGLSTDTQYF.

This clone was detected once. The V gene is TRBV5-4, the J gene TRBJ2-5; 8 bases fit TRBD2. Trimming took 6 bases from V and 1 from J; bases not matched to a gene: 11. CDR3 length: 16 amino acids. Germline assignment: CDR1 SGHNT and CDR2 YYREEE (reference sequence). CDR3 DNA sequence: TGTGCCAGCACCCGGGGCACTAGCGGACTCCAAGAGACCCAGTACTTC. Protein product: CASTRGTSGLQETQYF.

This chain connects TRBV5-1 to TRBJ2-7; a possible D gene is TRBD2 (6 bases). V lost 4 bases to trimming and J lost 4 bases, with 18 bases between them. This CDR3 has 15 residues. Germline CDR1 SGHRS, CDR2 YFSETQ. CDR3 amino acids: CASSLRHPGVYEQYF. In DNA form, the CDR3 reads TGCGCCAGCAGCCTCCGACACCCGGGGGTTTACGAGCAGTACTTC.

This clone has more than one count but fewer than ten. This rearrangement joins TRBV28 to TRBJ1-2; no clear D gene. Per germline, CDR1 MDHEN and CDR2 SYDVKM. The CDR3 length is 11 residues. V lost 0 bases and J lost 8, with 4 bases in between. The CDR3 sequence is CASSLWGGYTF. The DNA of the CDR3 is TGTGCCAGCAGTTTATGGGGCGGCTACACCTTC.

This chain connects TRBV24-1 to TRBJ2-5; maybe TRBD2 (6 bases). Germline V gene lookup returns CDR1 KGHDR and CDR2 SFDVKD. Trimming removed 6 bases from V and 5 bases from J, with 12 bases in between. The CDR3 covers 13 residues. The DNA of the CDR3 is TGTGCCACCAGTCGGGCGGGACTGGAGACCCAGTACTTC. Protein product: CATSRAGLETQYF.

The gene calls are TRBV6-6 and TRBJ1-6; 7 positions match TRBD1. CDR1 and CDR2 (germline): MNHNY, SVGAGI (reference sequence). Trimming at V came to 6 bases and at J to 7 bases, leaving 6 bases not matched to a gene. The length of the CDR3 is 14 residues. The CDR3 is CASREQGWNSPLHF. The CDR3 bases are TGTGCCAGCAGAGAACAGGGGTGGAATTCACCCCTCCACTTT.